Presented here are 30 T cell receptor beta chains from one specimen sequenced in a study of patients and donors after allogeneic stem cell transplantation. Using its own MiXCR run on the RT-PCR reads, TCRdb lists one record per CDR3 protein. The sample records 400,000 to 450,000 distinct CDR3 sequences, around 15% being singletons. Sample: blood, either unsorted or a sorted T cell fraction (not recorded which). These receptors all come from a human donor who was either an allogeneic HSCT recipient or a stem cell or donor lymphocyte infusion donor (not recorded which). It is not recorded whose cells these are; they may come from a transplant donor.

The genes are TRBV4-3 and TRBJ1-5; no reliable D call. With 0 bases removed from V and 1 base from J, the gap between germline ends came to 7 bases. The germline V gene has CDR1 LGHNA and CDR2 YSLEER. This CDR3 contains 15 residues. CDR3 in DNA: TGCGCCAGCAGCCAAGATTTCAAGAGCAATCAGCCCCAGCATTTT. Translation gives CASSQDFKSNQPQHF.

The genes are TRBV20-1 and TRBJ2-1; 7 positions match TRBD1. Germline trimming cut 1 base from V and 6 bases from J; bases unmatched to any gene: 6. In germline, CDR1 is DFQATT, CDR2 SNEGSKA (reference sequence). CDR3 length equals 14 residues. In DNA, the CDR3 is TGCAGTGCTAGAGCAACAGGGGCCCTCAATGAGCAGTTCTTC. Its translation is CSARATGALNEQFF.

This clonotype was seen a few times. The V gene is TRBV24-1, the J gene TRBJ1-5, with a weak D call TRBD1 (6 bases). Trimming took 9 bases from V and 6 from J, leaving 14 bases between them. This CDR3 comprises 13 residues. Germline values: CDR1 KGHDR, CDR2 SFDVKD. The CDR3, as DNA: TGTGCCACCGGAGGTACAGGGCGTCAGCCCCAGCATTTT. This encodes CATGGTGRQPQHF.

This clonotype was picked up a small number of times. This chain joins TRBV3-1 and TRBJ2-7; 10 bases are shared with TRBD2. This CDR3 contains 15 residues. Germline CDR1 LGHDT, CDR2 YNNKEL (reference sequence). Trimming at V came to 3 bases and at J to 4 bases, leaving 6 bases not matched to a gene. The CDR3 loop is CASSQLAGASYEQYF. DNA of the CDR3: TGTGCCAGCAGCCAGCTAGCGGGGGCCAGTTACGAGCAGTACTTC.

There are a few counts of this clonotype. The rearrangement joins TRBV6-5 to TRBJ1-5; a possible D gene is TRBD1 (5 bases). This CDR3 spans 17 amino acids. Germline values: CDR1 MNHEY, CDR2 SVGAGI. V lost 1 base and J lost 4, with 17 bases in between. CDR3 region: CASSYYEWQGRNQPQHF. CDR3 nucleotide sequence: TGTGCCAGCAGTTACTATGAGTGGCAGGGTCGTAATCAGCCCCAGCATTTT.

The V gene is TRBV19, the J gene TRBJ2-1; a possible D gene is TRBD1 (6 bases). V shed 1 base and J shed 7 bases, with 8 bases lying between them. This CDR3 spans 13 amino acids. Germline lookup yields CDR1 LNHDA and CDR2 SQIVND (reference sequence). The CDR3, as DNA: TGTGCCAGTAGTATAGGGGGGACAAATGAGCAGTTCTTC. It is translated as CASSIGGTNEQFF.

This chain uses TRBV20-1 with TRBJ2-5, with a tentative D call TRBD1 (7 bases). V lost 0 bases to trimming and J lost 2 bases, with 16 bases between them. CDR1 and CDR2 (germline): DFQATT, SNEGSKA (reference sequence). This CDR3 spans 16 amino acids. The CDR3 region is CSARDLRAGGQETQYF. CDR3 DNA: TGCAGTGCTAGAGATCTCAGGGCAGGGGGGCAAGAGACCCAGTACTTC.

This clonotype showed up just a few times. The chain couples TRBV7-2 to TRBJ2-3; 13 bases agree with TRBD2. This CDR3 has 19 amino acids. Germline V gene data show CDR1 as SGHTA and CDR2 as FQGNSA. V was clipped by 0 bases and J by 5 bases; unmatched bases: 11. DNA for the CDR3: TGTGCCAGCAGCTTAGCGGGACTAGCGGGAAACGTCCGGAGAGATACGCAGTATTTT. Its protein product is CASSLAGLAGNVRRDTQYF. The entire variable domain, with the rest obtained from reference TRBV7-2 and TRBJ2-3, is as follows: GAGVSQSPSNKVTEKGKDVELRCDPISGHTALYWYRQSLGQGLEFLIYFQGNSAPDKSGLPSDRFSAERTGGSVSTLTIQRTQQEDSAVYLCASSLAGLAGNVRRDTQYFGPGTRLTVL.

In its sample, this clonotype was seen a few times. This chain links TRBV7-3 with TRBJ2-5; D might be TRBD1 (6 bases). The V end was cut by 5 bases, the J end by 6 bases, with 16 bases between. CDR1 and CDR2 from the germline V gene are SGHTA and FQGTGA. The CDR3 totals 14 residues. The CDR3 loop is CASSQGRLEKTQYF. CDR3 sequence (DNA): TGTGCCAGCAGCCAGGGGAGACTTGAGAAGACCCAGTACTTC.

This sequence joins TRBV15 and TRBJ2-6; TRBD1 matches 7 bases. Germline loops: CDR1 LNHNV, CDR2 YYDKDF (reference sequence). The trim removed 3 bases at V and 1 base at J, leaving 12 bases unmatched. This CDR3 has 19 residues. CDR3 amino acids: CATSSPGQASFSGANVLTF. The CDR3 coding sequence is TGTGCCACCAGCAGCCCCGGACAGGCTTCTTTTTCTGGGGCCAACGTCCTGACTTTC.

V and J are TRBV12-3 or TRBV12-4 and TRBJ2-1, with 11 positions matching TRBD1. Unmatched junction bases numbered 6, after V lost 8 bases and J lost 6 bases. The CDR3 contains 14 residues. In nucleotides, the CDR3 is TGTGCCAGCGCCGGGACAGGGGGTCGCAATGAGCAGTTCTTC. It encodes CASAGTGGRNEQFF.

This sequence joins TRBV5-1 and TRBJ2-1, with 12 bases lining up with TRBD1. Germline trimming cut 3 bases from V and 7 bases from J; bases unmatched to any gene: 17. Looked up from germline, CDR1 is SGHRS and CDR2 is YFSETQ. This CDR3 is built from 19 residues. CDR3 residues: CASSSRDRGRLAGGNEQFF. CDR3 nucleotides: TGCGCCAGCAGCTCCCGGGACAGGGGGCGCTTGGCGGGGGGTAATGAGCAGTTCTTC.

The genes are TRBV3-1 and TRBJ1-1; the D gene is possibly TRBD1 (5 bases). The CDR3 length is 15 residues. In germline, CDR1 is LGHDT, CDR2 YNNKEL (reference sequence). V gave up 1 base and J gave up 1 base, with 10 bases separating them. The CDR3 spells CASSQAVGGNTEAFF. The CDR3 nucleotides are TGTGCCAGCAGCCAAGCGGTTGGGGGGAACACTGAAGCTTTCTTT.

The V gene is TRBV7-9, the J gene TRBJ2-7, with D perhaps TRBD1 (5 bases). The ends were cut back, 5 bases at V and 2 bases at J, with 16 bases in the middle. CDR1 and CDR2 from the germline V gene are SEHNR and FQNEAQ (reference sequence). The CDR3 contains 15 residues. CDR3 sequence reads: CASSAPVQDTYEQYF. DNA for the CDR3: TGTGCCAGCAGCGCACCGGTGCAGGACACCTACGAGCAGTACTTC.

The sample holds a few counts of this clonotype. The V call is TRBV6-1, the J call TRBJ2-2; either TRBD1 or TRBD2 may fit D (5 bases each). This CDR3 is built from 14 residues. Germline CDR1 is MNHNS and CDR2 is SASEGT. V was clipped by 9 bases and J by 4 bases, with 15 bases between them. The CDR3 region is CASNEGPGTGELFF. For the CDR3, the DNA is TGTGCCAGTAATGAGGGGCCGGGCACCGGGGAGCTGTTTTTT.

This clonotype was counted between two and nine times. J is TRBJ1-5 and V is TRBV19, with D tentatively TRBD1 (5 bases). The germline CDR1 and CDR2 sequences are LNHDA and SQIVND (reference sequence). Trimming pared 7 bases from V and 3 bases from J, leaving 10 bases between. The CDR3 spans 13 residues. CDR3 sequence reads: CASTRQLNQPQHF. The CDR3 coding sequence is TGTGCCAGTACCAGACAGCTCAATCAGCCCCAGCATTTT.

This clonotype appeared a few times. CDR3 region: CASSTPGQGTQPQHF. Written as DNA, the CDR3 is TGTGCCAGCAGTACTCCGGGACAGGGGACTCAGCCCCAGCATTTT. This chain uses TRBV28 with TRBJ1-5, with 10 nucleotides matching TRBD1. This CDR3 region has 15 residues. The germline CDR1 and CDR2 sequences are MDHEN and SYDVKM. V trimming: 5 bases; J trimming: 6 bases; junction bases outside the gene matches: 7.

This clonotype was counted only a few times. V gene TRBV3-1 combines with J gene TRBJ1-6, with no clear D. CDR3 length equals 15 residues. The V gene's germline CDR1 is LGHDT and CDR2 YNNKEL (reference sequence). V lost 0 bases and J lost 7, with 10 bases in between. The CDR3 reads CASSQEGLGNSPLHF. The CDR3 DNA reads TGTGCCAGCAGCCAAGAGGGTTTGGGGAATTCACCCCTCCACTTT.

This clonotype was detected only a few times. The V gene is TRBV3-1, the J gene TRBJ1-1; D call uncertain. This CDR3 comprises 13 residues. Per the germline V gene, CDR1 is LGHDT and CDR2 is YNNKEL (reference sequence). V was trimmed by 1 base and J by 4 bases, leaving 7 bases between them. This chain's CDR3 is CASSQGRSTEAFF. CDR3 nucleotides: TGTGCCAGCAGCCAAGGGAGGTCCACTGAAGCTTTCTTT.

This clonotype is a singleton in its sample. The chain has TRBV7-3 and TRBJ2-7; 11 nucleotides match TRBD1. Germline CDR1 is SGHTA and CDR2 is FQGTGA. This CDR3 is 15 amino acids long. The V and J ends lost 4 bases and 3 bases, in that order; junction bases with no gene match: 5. The chain's CDR3 is CASSSTGTGGYEQYF. CDR3 nucleotides: TGTGCCAGCAGCTCAACCGGGACAGGGGGCTACGAGCAGTACTTC.

The V and J genes are TRBV18 and TRBJ1-1; D is uncertain. Germline V gene sequence: CDR1 KGHSH, CDR2 LQKENI. The CDR3 extends over 14 amino acids. The germline V and J ends were trimmed by 3 bases and 4 bases, with 12 bases remaining between them. The CDR3 sequence is CASSPIREGTEAFF. Here the CDR3 DNA reads TGTGCCAGCTCACCCATTAGGGAGGGCACTGAAGCTTTCTTT.

Ten or more counts support this clonotype. This chain connects TRBV5-1 to TRBJ2-1, with a possible D match to TRBD2 (6 bases). This CDR3 has 16 residues. In germline, CDR1 is SGHRS, CDR2 YFSETQ. V lost 0 bases, J lost 9 bases, and 19 bases lay in between. CDR3 bases: TGCGCCAGCAGCTTGGACGAGCGGGCTTCCCCAAGTGAGCAGTTCTTC. Translation gives CASSLDERASPSEQFF.

This clonotype was detected only a few times. This rearrangement joins TRBV10-2 to TRBJ1-2, with 9 bases that match TRBD1. Trimming at V came to 3 bases and at J to 4 bases, leaving 6 bases not matched to a gene. This CDR3 is 15 amino acids long. The germline V gene has CDR1 WSHSY and CDR2 SAAADI. CDR3 bases: TGCGCCAGCAGTGATCCGGACAGGGGCGCCTATGGCTACACCTTC. It is translated as CASSDPDRGAYGYTF.

The chain couples TRBV20-1 to TRBJ1-1; D ambiguous. V was shortened by 1 base and J by 2 bases, with 8 bases between the two germline ends. CDR3 length equals 13 residues. Germline assignment: CDR1 DFQATT and CDR2 SNEGSKA (reference sequence). In nucleotides, the CDR3 is TGCAGTGCTAGAGGAAAAGTAAACACTGAAGCTTTCTTT. It is translated as CSARGKVNTEAFF.

There are a few counts of this clonotype. In nucleotides, the CDR3 is TGTGCCAGCAACCCAGGGACGGTGAGCTCCTACGAGCAGTACTTC. This encodes CASNPGTVSSYEQYF. V and J are TRBV6-2 or TRBV6-3 and TRBJ2-7; D could derive from TRBD1 or TRBD2 (5 bases each). The germline V gene encodes CDR1 MNHEY and CDR2 SVGEGT. Trimming removed 7 bases from V and 0 bases from J, with 16 bases in between. This CDR3 contains 15 residues.

This clonotype was picked up a small number of times. CDR3 residues: CASSARQGLRDTQYF. The CDR3 DNA reads as TGTGCCAGCAGTGCTCGACAGGGGTTGAGAGATACGCAGTATTTT. The rearrangement joins TRBV6-4 to TRBJ2-3; 8 bases fit TRBD1. Germline lookup yields CDR1 MRHNA and CDR2 SNTAGT. With V trimmed by 4 bases and J by 5 bases, 8 bases remained unmatched. CDR3 length equals 15 residues.

This clonotype has just a few counts. The genes are TRBV12-3 or TRBV12-4 and TRBJ1-2, with 10 positions matching TRBD1. The CDR3 length is 17 residues. With 3 bases clipped from V and 8 bases from J, the junction kept 15 bases outside the gene matches. The CDR3, as DNA: TGTGCCAGCAGTTTCTACGGCGAGCGCGGACAGGGGGGCGGCTACACCTTC. It encodes CASSFYGERGQGGGYTF.

The chain recombines TRBV7-9 with TRBJ2-1; 9 nucleotides match TRBD1. The length of the CDR3 is 15 residues. V lost 2 bases, J lost 9 bases, and 8 bases stayed unmatched. Germline V CDR1 and CDR2: SEHNR, FQNEAQ (reference sequence). CDR3 amino acids: CASSLSGQGFGEQFF. The CDR3 bases are TGTGCCAGCAGCTTAAGTGGACAGGGGTTCGGTGAGCAGTTCTTC.

On this clonotype: A much larger clone lies one base from this, so it may be a read error. V is TRBV29-1 and J is TRBJ1-2; possible D gene TRBD1, 6 bases. Trimming removed 0 bases at V and 4 bases at J, with 15 bases between. The germline gives CDR1 SQVTM, CDR2 ANQGSEA. The CDR3 is 15 amino acids. The CDR3 DNA is TGCAGCGTTGAAGATCAGGGGAGGGTAGTCTATGGCTACACCTTC. Encoded protein: CSVEDQGRVVYGYTF.

The CDR3 is CSAPSTDSYEQYF. The CDR3 DNA follows: TGCAGTGCTCCCTCGACAGATTCCTACGAGCAGTACTTC. V is TRBV20-1 and J is TRBJ2-7; maybe TRBD1 (5 bases). V was pared by 5 bases and J by 1 base, with 12 bases between. CDR1 is DFQATT and CDR2 is SNEGSKA in the germline V gene (reference sequence). This CDR3 contains 13 residues.